This passage covers 20 T cell receptor beta chains from one sample sequenced in a study of identical twins. TCRdb processed the 5' RACE reads anew with MiXCR; each CDR3 protein has one entry. In the table there are hundreds of thousands of distinct CDR3 sequences, around a sixth of which are singletons. These data were also filed under a second study, of T cells expressing NK-cell markers.

The material sequenced was PBMCs. The receptors stem from a woman younger than 30 in good health.

This clonotype was detected a few times. This chain links TRBV6-5 with TRBJ1-1; D is unresolved. V lost 0 bases, J lost 3 bases, and 8 bases lay in between. This CDR3 is built from 14 residues. CDR1 is MNHEY, CDR2 SVGAGI, per germline. Written as DNA, the CDR3 is TGTGCCAGCAGTTACTCGATGTGGTACACTGAAGCTTTCTTT. Its protein is CASSYSMWYTEAFF.

The rearrangement uses TRBV12-3 or TRBV12-4 and TRBJ2-7; D unresolved. This CDR3 has 15 amino acids. The V end lost 6 bases, the J end lost 3 bases, and 18 bases lay between the germline ends. CDR3: CASSPSWGGVYEQYF. CDR3 in DNA: TGTGCCAGCAGCCCCTCGTGGGGTGGGGTCTACGAGCAGTACTTC.

The chain links TRBV5-8 to TRBJ2-2, with a weak D call TRBD2 (6 bases). CDR3 length equals 16 residues. Germline CDR1 SGHTS, CDR2 YDEGEE. Trimming took off 1 base at V and 1 base at J, with 11 bases between the two ends. CDR3 in amino acids: CASSLLGLLNTGELFF. CDR3 DNA sequence: TGTGCCAGCAGCTTGTTAGGACTATTGAACACCGGGGAGCTGTTTTTT.

The chain combines TRBV6-2 or TRBV6-3 with TRBJ2-1; no definite D call. The CDR3 spans 12 residues. Per germline, CDR1 MNHEY and CDR2 SVGEGT. The V end lost 10 bases, the J end lost 5 bases, and 12 bases lay between the germline ends. In DNA, the CDR3 is TGTGCCATTCCTAAAAAGGACAATGAGCAGTTCTTC. Protein: CAIPKKDNEQFF.

This clonotype was observed a few times. CDR3 in amino acids: CASSPRGAEKLFF. DNA for the CDR3: TGTGCCAGCTCACCACGGGGTGCAGAAAAACTGTTTTTT. This chain links TRBV18 with TRBJ1-4, with unresolved D. The CDR3 spans 13 residues. CDR1 and CDR2 from the germline V gene are KGHSH and LQKENI. V was cut by 1 base and J by 8 bases, with 8 bases left in between. The full variable domain, rest sourced from reference TRBV18 and TRBJ1-4, is NAGVMQNPRHLVRRRGQEARLRCSPMKGHSHVYWYRQLPEEGLKFMVYLQKENIIDESGMPKERFSAEFPKEGPSILRIQQVVRGDSAAYFCASSPRGAEKLFFGSGTQLSVL.

There are a few counts of this clonotype. The chain combines TRBV20-1 with TRBJ2-7, with TRBD2 matching 13 bases. Losses at the gene ends were 3 bases for V and 2 bases for J; bases not matched to a gene: 4. The CDR3 contains 15 residues. CDR1 DFQATT and CDR2 SNEGSKA come from the germline V gene (reference sequence). CDR3 amino acids: CSASGGTSGAYEQYF. CDR3 nucleotides: TGCAGTGCTAGTGGGGGGACTAGCGGGGCCTACGAGCAGTACTTC.

This clonotype showed up just a few times. This chain joins TRBV20-1 and TRBJ2-3, with 11 bases matching TRBD2. The CDR3 sequence is 16 residues long. The germline V gene has CDR1 DFQATT and CDR2 SNEGSKA (reference sequence). The V gene end was trimmed by 6 bases and the J gene end by 3 bases; junction bases not matched to a gene: 11. CDR3 sequence reads: CSAYGQLAGVTDTQYF. The DNA for the CDR3 is TGCAGTGCCTACGGACAACTAGCGGGAGTAACAGATACGCAGTATTTT.

This clonotype came up a few times. The J gene is TRBJ2-6, the V gene TRBV6-5; D is undetermined. Germline CDR1 is MNHEY and CDR2 is SVGAGI. V lost 2 bases and J 4 bases, leaving 6 bases between the germline ends. The CDR3 totals 14 residues. This CDR3 reads CASSYGTGANVLTF. Here the CDR3 DNA reads TGTGCCAGCAGTTACGGAACCGGGGCCAACGTCCTGACTTTC.

This chain connects TRBV6-1 to TRBJ2-1; TRBD2 agrees at 9 bases. This CDR3 region has 14 residues. V trimming: 6 bases; J trimming: 10 bases; junction bases outside the gene matches: 10. Germline V gene sequence: CDR1 MNHNS, CDR2 SASEGT. The CDR3 nucleotides are TGTGCCAGCAGGACGGGGCTAGCGGGAAGGGAGCAGTTCTTC. Protein: CASRTGLAGREQFF.

This clonotype was counted a few times. This sequence joins TRBV10-3 and TRBJ2-1; the D is unclear. Germline assignment: CDR1 ENHRY and CDR2 SYGVKD. The V and J ends lost 8 bases and 4 bases respectively, with 12 bases between them. This CDR3 is 13 amino acids long. The CDR3 nucleotides are TGTGCCATCGGAGTGTGGCTTTACAATGAGCAGTTCTTC. Translated: CAIGVWLYNEQFF.

This sequence joins TRBV5-6 and TRBJ2-1; no reliable D call. This CDR3 comprises 14 residues. The germline V and J ends were trimmed by 9 bases and 3 bases, with 16 bases remaining between them. The germline CDR1 and CDR2 sequences are SGHDT and YYEEEE. The CDR3 protein is CAMGPGTGYNEQFF. CDR3 DNA: TGTGCCATGGGCCCCGGTACGGGCTACAATGAGCAGTTCTTC.

A few counts support this clonotype. This chain uses TRBV12-3 or TRBV12-4 with TRBJ1-1, with 8 bases lining up with TRBD1. Losses at the gene ends were 4 bases for V and 5 bases for J; bases not matched to a gene: 12. The CDR3 runs to 16 residues. The chain's CDR3 is CASSSGTGGRKTEAFF. CDR3 nucleotides: TGTGCCAGCAGTTCCGGGACAGGCGGTCGGAAAACTGAAGCTTTCTTT.

This clonotype was detected many times. The rearrangement joins TRBV12-3 or TRBV12-4 to TRBJ1-3, with 7 bases matching TRBD1. The V segment lost 6 bases and the J segment 9 bases; nucleotides outside the gene matches: 11. The CDR3 runs to 14 residues. The CDR3 bases are TGTGCCAGCAGCCCTGAGGGGACAGTTACCACCATATATTTT. It codes for CASSPEGTVTTIYF.

This clonotype was seen a handful of times. The chain links TRBV9 to TRBJ2-5, with 7 positions matching TRBD2. CDR3 length: 14 residues. Germline V gene sequence: CDR1 SGDLS, CDR2 YYNGEE. J lost 3 bases, V lost 4 bases, and 6 bases had no gene match. This CDR3 reads CASSTGGTEETQYF. CDR3 in DNA: TGTGCCAGCAGCACCGGGGGGACTGAAGAGACCCAGTACTTC.

This clonotype was counted between two and nine times. The chain recombines TRBV9 with TRBJ2-1, with 9 bases lining up with TRBD2. This CDR3 spans 14 amino acids. V trimming: 4 bases; J trimming: 10 bases; junction bases outside the gene matches: 9. Per germline, CDR1 SGDLS and CDR2 YYNGEE. The CDR3 bases are TGTGCCAGCAGCCCCGGGACTAGCCGGGTGGAGCAGTTCTTC. Translated: CASSPGTSRVEQFF.

This clonotype was observed a few times. J is TRBJ2-6 and V is TRBV9; unclear D gene. The CDR3 covers 15 residues. The germline gives CDR1 SGDLS, CDR2 YYNGEE. V was shortened by 4 bases and J by 4 bases, with 12 bases between the two germline ends. The DNA of the CDR3 is TGTGCCAGCAGCCTTCTCTCTGCCGGGGCCAACGTCCTGACTTTC. Protein: CASSLLSAGANVLTF. Based on the CDR3 plus reference TRBV9 and TRBJ2-6, the full variable domain is DSGVTQTPKHLITATGQRVTLRCSPRSGDLSVYWYQQSLDQGLQFLIQYYNGEERAKGNILERFSAQQFPDLHSELNLSSLELGDSALYFCASSLLSAGANVLTFGAGSRLTVL.

This clonotype was seen only a few times. The chain joins TRBV6-6 to TRBJ2-7; 10 positions match TRBD1. V shed 7 bases, J shed 6 bases, and the junction held 6 bases outside the gene matches. CDR1 and CDR2 from the germline V gene are MNHNY and SVGAGI (reference sequence). The CDR3 loop spans 13 amino acids. CDR3 loop: CASTPGTGVEQYF. For the CDR3, the DNA is TGTGCCAGCACTCCCGGGACAGGGGTCGAGCAGTACTTC.

The chain has TRBV20-1 and TRBJ1-1; D not resolved. The V gene's germline CDR1 is DFQATT and CDR2 SNEGSKA (reference sequence). Trimming left V 5 bases short and J 4 bases short, with 11 bases between. The CDR3 spans 12 residues. CDR3 sequence: CSARGPGTEAFF. The CDR3 DNA is TGCAGTGCTCGAGGCCCGGGCACTGAAGCTTTCTTT.

This sequence joins TRBV2 and TRBJ2-7, with D possibly being TRBD1 (6 bases). The V end lost 9 bases, the J end lost 2 bases, and 17 bases lay between the germline ends. CDR3 length equals 14 residues. Germline V CDR1 and CDR2: SNHLY, FYNNEI. The CDR3 reads CARNKEDRPYEQYF. CDR3 DNA sequence: TGTGCCAGAAACAAGGAGGACAGACCCTACGAGCAGTACTTC.

The rearrangement joins TRBV4-2 to TRBJ2-7, with 10 nucleotides matching TRBD2. V lost 0 bases and J lost 4; bases outside the gene matches: 6. The CDR3 consists of 16 residues. Germline-derived CDR1 and CDR2 are LGHNA and YNFKEQ. Here the CDR3 reads CASSQDPSGRGYEQYF. The DNA for the CDR3 is TGTGCCAGCAGCCAAGATCCTAGCGGGAGAGGATACGAGCAGTACTTC.